This TCR beta chain is from a study of cytomegalovirus exposure and HLA in healthy donors. CDR1 is MNHEY, CDR2 SMNVEV, per germline (reference sequence). V lost 1 base and J lost 5; bases outside the gene matches: 8. The CDR3 loop spans 17 amino acids. 13 Jbeta primers and 60 Vbeta primers were used for the PCR. Using immunoSEQ multiplex PCR, the repertoire was profiled, and TCRdb retains in-frame clones only, with some absent. The sample consists of roughly 200,000 clones, about three quarters of them appearing once. Donors had nominal health at sampling but likely had unrecorded immune exposures. The sequenced material came from PBMCs. The V call is TRBV27, the J call TRBJ2-5; 12 bases align to TRBD2. This TCR was sampled from a woman between 55 and 75 years old in good health and CMV-seropositive. DNA for the CDR3: TGTGCCAGCAGTTTATTTCCTAGCGGGAGGGCCTTGGAGACCCAGTACTTC. Translation gives CASSLFPSGRALETQYF.